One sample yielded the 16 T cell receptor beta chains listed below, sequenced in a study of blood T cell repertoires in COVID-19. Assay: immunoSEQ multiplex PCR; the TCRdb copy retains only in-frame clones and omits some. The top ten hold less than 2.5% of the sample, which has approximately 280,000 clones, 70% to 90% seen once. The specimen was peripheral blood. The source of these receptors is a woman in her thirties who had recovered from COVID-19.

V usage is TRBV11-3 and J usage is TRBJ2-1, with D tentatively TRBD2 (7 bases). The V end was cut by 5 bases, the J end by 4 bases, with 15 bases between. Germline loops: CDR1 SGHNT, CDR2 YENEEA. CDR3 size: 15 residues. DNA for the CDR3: TGTGCCAGCAGCCTGGGGGGGGGCGCTTACAATGAGCAGTTCTTC. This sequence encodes CASSLGGGAYNEQFF.

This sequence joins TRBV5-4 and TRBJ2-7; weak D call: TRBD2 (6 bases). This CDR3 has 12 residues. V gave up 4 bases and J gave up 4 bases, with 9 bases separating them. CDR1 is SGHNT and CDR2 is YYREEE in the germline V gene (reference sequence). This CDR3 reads CASSREHYEQYF. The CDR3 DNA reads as TGTGCCAGCAGCCGGGAGCATTACGAGCAGTACTTC.

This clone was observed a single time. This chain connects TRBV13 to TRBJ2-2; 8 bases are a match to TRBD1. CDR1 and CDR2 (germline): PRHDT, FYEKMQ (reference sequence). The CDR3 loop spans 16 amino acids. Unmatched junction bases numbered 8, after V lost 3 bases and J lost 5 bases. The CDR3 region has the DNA TGTGCCAGCAGCTTCGACAGGGGTATTGCTACCGGGGAGCTGTTTTTT. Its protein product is CASSFDRGIATGELFF.

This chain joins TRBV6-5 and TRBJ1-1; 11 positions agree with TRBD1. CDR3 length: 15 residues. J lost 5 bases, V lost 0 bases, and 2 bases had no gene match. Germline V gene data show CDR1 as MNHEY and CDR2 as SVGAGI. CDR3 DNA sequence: TGTGCCAGCAGTTACTCGGGGACAGGGGGGACTGAAGCTTTCTTT. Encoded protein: CASSYSGTGGTEAFF.

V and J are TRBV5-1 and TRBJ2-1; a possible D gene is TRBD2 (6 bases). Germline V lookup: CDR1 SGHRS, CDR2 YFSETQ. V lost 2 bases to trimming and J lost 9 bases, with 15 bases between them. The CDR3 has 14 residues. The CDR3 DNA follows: TGCGCCAGCAGCTTAACTAGCCCTAGGACTGAGCAGTTCTTC. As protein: CASSLTSPRTEQFF.

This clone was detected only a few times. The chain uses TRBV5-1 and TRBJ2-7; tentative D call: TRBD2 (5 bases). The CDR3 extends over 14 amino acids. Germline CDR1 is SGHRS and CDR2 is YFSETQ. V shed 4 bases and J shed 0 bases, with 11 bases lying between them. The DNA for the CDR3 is TGCGCCAGCAGCGACCGGACTGGCTCCTACGAGCAGTACTTC. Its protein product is CASSDRTGSYEQYF.

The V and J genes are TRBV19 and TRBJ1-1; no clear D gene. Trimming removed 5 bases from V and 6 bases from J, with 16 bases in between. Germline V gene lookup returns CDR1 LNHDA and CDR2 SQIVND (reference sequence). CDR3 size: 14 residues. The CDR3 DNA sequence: TGTGCCAGTAGTCGCGACACCGATAGAGCTGAAGCTTTCTTT. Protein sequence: CASSRDTDRAEAFF.

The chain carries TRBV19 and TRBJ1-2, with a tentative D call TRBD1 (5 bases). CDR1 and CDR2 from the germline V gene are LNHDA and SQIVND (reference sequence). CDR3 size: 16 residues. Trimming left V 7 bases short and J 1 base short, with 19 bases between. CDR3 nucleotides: TGTGCCAGTACAGACCGCGGGGCAGGAGGTAACTATGGCTACACCTTC. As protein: CASTDRGAGGNYGYTF. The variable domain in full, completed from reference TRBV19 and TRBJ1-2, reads DGGITQSPKYLFRKEGQNVTLSCEQNLNHDAMYWYRQDPGQGLRLIYYSQIVNDFQKGDIAEGYSVSREKKESFPLTVTSAQKNPTAFYLCASTDRGAGGNYGYTFGSGTRLTVV.

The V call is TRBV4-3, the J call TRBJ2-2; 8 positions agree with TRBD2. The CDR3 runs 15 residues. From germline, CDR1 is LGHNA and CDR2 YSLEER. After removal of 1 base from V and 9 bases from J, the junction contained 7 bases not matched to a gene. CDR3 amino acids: CASSQAGGGLRELFF. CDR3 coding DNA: TGCGCCAGCAGCCAAGCCGGGGGGGGGCTCCGGGAGCTGTTTTTT.

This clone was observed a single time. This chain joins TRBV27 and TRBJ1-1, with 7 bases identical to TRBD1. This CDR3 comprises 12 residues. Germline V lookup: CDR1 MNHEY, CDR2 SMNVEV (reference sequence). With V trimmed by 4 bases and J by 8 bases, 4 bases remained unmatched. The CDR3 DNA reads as TGTGCCAGCAGTTCCTTGGACAGGGAAGCTTTCTTT. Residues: CASSSLDREAFF.

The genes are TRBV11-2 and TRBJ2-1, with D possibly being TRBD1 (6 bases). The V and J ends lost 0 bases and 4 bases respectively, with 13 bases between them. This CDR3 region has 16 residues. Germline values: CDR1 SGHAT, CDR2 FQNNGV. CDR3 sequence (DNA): TGTGCCAGCAGCTTAGATACCAGGGGCCGATACAATGAGCAGTTCTTC. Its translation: CASSLDTRGRYNEQFF. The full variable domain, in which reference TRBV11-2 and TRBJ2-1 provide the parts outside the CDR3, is EAGVAQSPRYKIIEKRQSVAFWCNPISGHATLYWYQQILGQGPKLLIQFQNNGVVDDSQLPKDRFSAERLKGVDSTLKIQPAKLEDSAVYLCASSLDTRGRYNEQFFGPGTRLTVL.

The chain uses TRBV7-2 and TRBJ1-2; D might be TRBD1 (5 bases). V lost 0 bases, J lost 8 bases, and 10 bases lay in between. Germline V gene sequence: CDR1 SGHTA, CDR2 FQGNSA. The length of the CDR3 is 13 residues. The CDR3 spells CASSLAGGIGYTF. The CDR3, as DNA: TGTGCCAGCAGCTTAGCCGGGGGAATAGGCTACACCTTC.

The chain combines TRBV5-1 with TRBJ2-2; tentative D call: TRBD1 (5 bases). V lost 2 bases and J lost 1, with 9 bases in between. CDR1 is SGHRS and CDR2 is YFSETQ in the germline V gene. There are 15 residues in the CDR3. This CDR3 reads CASSLQAKNTGELFF. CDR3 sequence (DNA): TGCGCCAGCAGCTTACAGGCGAAGAACACCGGGGAGCTGTTTTTT. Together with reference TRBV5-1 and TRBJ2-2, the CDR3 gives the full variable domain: KAGVTQTPRYLIKTRGQQVTLSCSPISGHRSVSWYQQTPGQGLQFLFEYFSETQRNKGNFPGRFSGRQFSNSRSEMNVSTLELGDSALYLCASSLQAKNTGELFFGEGSRLTVL.

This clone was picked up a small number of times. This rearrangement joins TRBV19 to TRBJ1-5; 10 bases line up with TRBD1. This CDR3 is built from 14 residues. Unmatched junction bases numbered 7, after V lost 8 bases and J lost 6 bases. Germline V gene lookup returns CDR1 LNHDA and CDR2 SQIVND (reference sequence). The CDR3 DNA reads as TGTGCCAGTTCTGACCGGGACAGGGGTCAGCCCCAGCATTTT. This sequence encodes CASSDRDRGQPQHF.

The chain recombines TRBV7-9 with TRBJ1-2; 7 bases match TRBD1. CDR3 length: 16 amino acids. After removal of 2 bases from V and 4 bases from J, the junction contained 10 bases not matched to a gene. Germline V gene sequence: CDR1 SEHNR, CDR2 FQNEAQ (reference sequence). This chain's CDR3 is CASSLSNRDSSYGYTF. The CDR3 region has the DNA TGTGCCAGCAGCTTATCAAACCGGGACAGCTCCTATGGCTACACCTTC.

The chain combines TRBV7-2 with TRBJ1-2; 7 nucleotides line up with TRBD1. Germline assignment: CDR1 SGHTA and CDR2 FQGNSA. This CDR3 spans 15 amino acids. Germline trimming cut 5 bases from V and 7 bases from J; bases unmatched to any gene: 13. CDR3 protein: CASSPGTDLFGGYTF. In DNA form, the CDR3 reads TGTGCCAGCAGCCCAGGGACAGACCTATTCGGTGGCTACACCTTC.